Below, 24 T cell receptor beta chains from the same sample are listed, as sequenced in a study of shared clonotypes between healthy human individuals. Clones were read by immunoSEQ multiplex PCR, and TCRdb kept only the in-frame ones, dropping some. The sample gives over 2 million clones, approximately 90% of which show up once; more than 0.35% is in the top ten. Sequenced material: naive CD4+ T cells from PBMCs. The subset: CD45RA+ positively selected. The receptors were sampled from a man aged 18-30 years in good health. Some clones in this sample may be carry-over from other donors' samples.

The V gene is TRBV19, the J gene TRBJ1-1; D ambiguous. Trimming took 4 bases from V and 6 from J, leaving 18 bases between them. The CDR3 covers 15 residues. Germline assignment: CDR1 LNHDA and CDR2 SQIVND (reference sequence). The CDR3 reads CASSTPLESYAEAFF. The CDR3 coding sequence is TGTGCCAGTAGTACCCCCCTGGAGTCTTACGCTGAAGCTTTCTTT.

The chain links TRBV4-3 to TRBJ2-1; 8 bases match TRBD2. CDR3 size: 16 residues. Germline-derived CDR1 and CDR2 are LGHNA and YSLEER. The J segment lost 7 bases and the V segment lost 0 bases, leaving 8 bases of the junction unmatched. The CDR3 sequence is CASSQDGLAGRNEQFF. Here the CDR3 DNA reads TGCGCCAGCAGCCAAGATGGCTTAGCGGGACGGAATGAGCAGTTCTTC.

The rearrangement uses TRBV15 and TRBJ1-3, with D uncertain. Trimming pared 0 bases from V and 6 bases from J, leaving 12 bases between. The CDR3 length is 15 residues. Germline loops: CDR1 LNHNV, CDR2 YYDKDF (reference sequence). This CDR3 is CATSREGDNPNTIYF. CDR3 in DNA: TGTGCCACCAGCAGAGAGGGTGATAACCCAAACACCATATATTTT.

V gene TRBV15 combines with J gene TRBJ2-7; 11 positions match TRBD2. The V gene end was trimmed by 4 bases and the J gene end by 3 bases; junction bases not matched to a gene: 8. CDR1 and CDR2 (germline): LNHNV, YYDKDF (reference sequence). The CDR3 runs to 16 residues. The CDR3 protein is CATSTLRGTSGYEQYF. The DNA for the CDR3 is TGTGCCACCAGCACACTAAGGGGGACTAGCGGCTACGAGCAGTACTTC.

This chain joins TRBV29-1 and TRBJ1-1, with D possibly matching TRBD1 (5 bases). Germline V CDR1 and CDR2: SQVTM, ANQGSEA. Trimming removed 6 bases from V and 2 bases from J, with 16 bases in between. The CDR3 is 14 amino acids. The CDR3 here is CSVQAGTPNTEAFF. CDR3 nucleotides: TGCAGCGTCCAAGCAGGGACTCCAAACACTGAAGCTTTCTTT.

This chain connects TRBV28 to TRBJ2-7; no clear D gene. V was trimmed by 4 bases and J by 0 bases, leaving 10 bases between them. Germline assignment: CDR1 MDHEN and CDR2 SYDVKM. There are 14 residues in the CDR3. CDR3 in DNA: TGTGCCAGCAGTTATTCTGGCAGCTCCTACGAGCAGTACTTC. It encodes CASSYSGSSYEQYF.

This chain uses TRBV11-2 with TRBJ2-3; 11 bases agree with TRBD2. Trimming took 4 bases from V and 6 from J; bases not matched to a gene: 6. The CDR3 loop spans 15 amino acids. Germline loops: CDR1 SGHAT, CDR2 FQNNGV. CDR3 in DNA: TGTGCCAGCAGCTCACTAGCGGGAGATGGTGATACGCAGTATTTT. Translating gives CASSSLAGDGDTQYF.

The gene calls are TRBV11-3 and TRBJ2-1; no clear D. The germline gives CDR1 SGHNT, CDR2 YENEEA. The CDR3 runs to 15 residues. The germline V and J ends were trimmed by 2 bases and 7 bases, with 15 bases remaining between them. DNA for the CDR3: TGTGCCAGCAGCTTAACCGAGGATTGGATGAATGAGCAGTTCTTC. Translating it yields CASSLTEDWMNEQFF.

The V call is TRBV7-8, the J call TRBJ2-1; D gene uncertain. Germline loops: CDR1 SGHVS, CDR2 FQNEAQ. V gave up 3 bases and J gave up 6 bases, with 12 bases separating them. The CDR3 extends over 14 amino acids. The CDR3 region is CASSLGWAINEQFF. The CDR3 region has the DNA TGTGCCAGCAGCTTGGGTTGGGCTATCAATGAGCAGTTCTTC.

The chain employs TRBV5-8 and TRBJ2-3; no reliable D call. Germline V gene data show CDR1 as SGHTS and CDR2 as YDEGEE. The CDR3 contains 14 residues. V was shortened by 0 bases and J by 4 bases, with 9 bases between the two germline ends. The CDR3 sequence is CASSLARNPDTQYF. The CDR3 DNA reads as TGTGCCAGCAGCTTGGCCAGGAACCCAGATACGCAGTATTTT.

The chain joins TRBV28 to TRBJ2-4; TRBD1 might be the D (5 bases). The CDR3 runs to 13 residues. CDR1 and CDR2 from the germline V gene are MDHEN and SYDVKM. V lost 6 bases and J lost 0, with 6 bases in between. The CDR3 spells CASRGLAKNIQYF. The CDR3 DNA is TGTGCCAGCAGGGGGCTAGCCAAAAACATTCAGTACTTC.

This chain connects TRBV28 to TRBJ1-2; 11 bases are a match to TRBD1. The ends lost 4 bases at V and 8 bases at J; junction bases unmatched: 9. The germline gives CDR1 MDHEN, CDR2 SYDVKM. CDR3 size: 15 residues. The CDR3 spells CASSSWTGGGTGYTF. The CDR3 DNA follows: TGTGCCAGCAGTTCTTGGACAGGGGGCGGGACGGGCTACACCTTC.

This chain joins TRBV15 and TRBJ2-7; possibly TRBD1 for D (5 bases). The CDR3 has 14 amino acids. V shed 0 bases and J shed 6 bases, with 12 bases lying between them. The germline V gene has CDR1 LNHNV and CDR2 YYDKDF (reference sequence). This CDR3 reads CATSRDWFQGEQYF. The CDR3 DNA sequence: TGTGCCACCAGCAGAGATTGGTTTCAGGGCGAGCAGTACTTC.

V usage is TRBV27 and J usage is TRBJ1-1; maybe TRBD1 (5 bases). CDR1 and CDR2 (germline): MNHEY, SMNVEV (reference sequence). Trimming left V 5 bases short and J 1 base short, with 14 bases between. The CDR3 extends over 15 amino acids. The CDR3 sequence: CASSPLNTGNTEAFF. CDR3 sequence (DNA): TGTGCCAGCAGTCCTCTAAATACAGGGAACACTGAAGCTTTCTTT.

The chain joins TRBV27 to TRBJ1-1; no clear D gene. The ends were cut back, 6 bases at V and 2 bases at J, with 10 bases in the middle. The CDR3 has 13 residues. Germline values: CDR1 MNHEY, CDR2 SMNVEV (reference sequence). The CDR3 coding sequence is TGTGCCAGCAGCGCCCAGGCTAACACTGAAGCTTTCTTT. This gives the protein CASSAQANTEAFF.

The J gene is TRBJ2-7, the V gene TRBV6-5; TRBD2 aligns across 11 bases. CDR3 length: 15 amino acids. Trimming cost V 5 bases and J 6 bases; bases outside gene matches: 9. The V gene's germline CDR1 is MNHEY and CDR2 SVGAGI. In nucleotides, the CDR3 is TGTGCCAGCAGTCGATCTAGCGGGAGGTCAGCCGAGCAGTACTTC. Amino acid sequence: CASSRSSGRSAEQYF.

This clone was observed a single time. The chain links TRBV4-3 to TRBJ2-1, with 9 nucleotides matching TRBD2. V trimming: 2 bases; J trimming: 8 bases; junction bases outside the gene matches: 4. CDR3 length: 14 residues. The germline gives CDR1 LGHNA, CDR2 YSLEER. CDR3 sequence reads: CASSQPTSGDEQFF. DNA for the CDR3: TGCGCCAGCAGCCAACCGACTAGCGGCGATGAGCAGTTCTTC.

This chain links TRBV6-5 with TRBJ1-3; TRBD1 matches 7 bases. With V trimmed by 4 bases and J by 2 bases, 2 bases remained unmatched. The germline gives CDR1 MNHEY, CDR2 SVGAGI. The CDR3 has 14 residues. In DNA, the CDR3 is TGTGCCAGCAGTTCTGACAGGGCTGGAAACACCATATATTTT. Residues: CASSSDRAGNTIYF.

The gene calls are TRBV5-4 and TRBJ2-5, with 9 nucleotides matching TRBD2. J was trimmed by 5 bases and V by 2 bases; bases with no gene match: 7. The CDR3 is made up of 15 amino acids. Germline CDR1 SGHNT, CDR2 YYREEE (reference sequence). The CDR3 DNA follows: TGTGCCAGCAGCTTAGGGACTAGCTTCCGGGAGACCCAGTACTTC. Translation: CASSLGTSFRETQYF.

The chain joins TRBV27 to TRBJ2-2; 9 bases are shared with TRBD2. Germline values: CDR1 MNHEY, CDR2 SMNVEV (reference sequence). Germline trimming cut 3 bases from V and 6 bases from J; bases unmatched to any gene: 8. The length of the CDR3 is 16 residues. In DNA form, the CDR3 reads TGTGCCAGCAGTTTTATCCGGACTAGCGATCCCGGGGAGCTGTTTTTT. It encodes CASSFIRTSDPGELFF.

The genes are TRBV5-4 and TRBJ2-1; tentatively, D is TRBD2 (7 bases). The V end lost 3 bases, the J end lost 9 bases, and 19 bases lay between the germline ends. This CDR3 is 15 amino acids long. Germline CDR1 is SGHNT and CDR2 is YYREEE (reference sequence). The CDR3: CASSSGAQGGGEQFF. The CDR3 DNA reads TGTGCCAGCAGCTCGGGGGCCCAGGGAGGGGGTGAGCAGTTCTTC.

The gene calls are TRBV25-1 and TRBJ2-3; D not certain. The CDR3 sequence is 12 residues long. V was trimmed by 4 bases and J by 2 bases, leaving 4 bases between them. Germline V CDR1 and CDR2: MGHDK, SYGVNS. CDR3: CASSGPTDTQYF. DNA of the CDR3: TGTGCCAGCAGTGGACCCACAGATACGCAGTATTTT.

The chain is built from TRBV4-2 and TRBJ2-7; 7 bases match TRBD1. This CDR3 comprises 17 residues. Germline CDR1 is LGHNA and CDR2 is YNFKEQ. Losses at the gene ends were 1 base for V and 4 bases for J; bases not matched to a gene: 13. CDR3 in amino acids: CASSQGFGQGVGYEQYF. The CDR3 DNA follows: TGTGCCAGCAGCCAAGGTTTTGGGCAGGGGGTAGGATACGAGCAGTACTTC.

The chain employs TRBV7-9 and TRBJ1-4; 11 nucleotides line up with TRBD1. This CDR3 comprises 14 residues. Trimming at V came to 5 bases and at J to 6 bases, leaving 2 bases not matched to a gene. The germline V gene encodes CDR1 SEHNR and CDR2 FQNEAQ (reference sequence). CDR3 sequence reads: CASSTDRGHEKLFF. CDR3 DNA: TGTGCCAGCAGCACGGACAGGGGGCATGAAAAACTGTTTTTT.